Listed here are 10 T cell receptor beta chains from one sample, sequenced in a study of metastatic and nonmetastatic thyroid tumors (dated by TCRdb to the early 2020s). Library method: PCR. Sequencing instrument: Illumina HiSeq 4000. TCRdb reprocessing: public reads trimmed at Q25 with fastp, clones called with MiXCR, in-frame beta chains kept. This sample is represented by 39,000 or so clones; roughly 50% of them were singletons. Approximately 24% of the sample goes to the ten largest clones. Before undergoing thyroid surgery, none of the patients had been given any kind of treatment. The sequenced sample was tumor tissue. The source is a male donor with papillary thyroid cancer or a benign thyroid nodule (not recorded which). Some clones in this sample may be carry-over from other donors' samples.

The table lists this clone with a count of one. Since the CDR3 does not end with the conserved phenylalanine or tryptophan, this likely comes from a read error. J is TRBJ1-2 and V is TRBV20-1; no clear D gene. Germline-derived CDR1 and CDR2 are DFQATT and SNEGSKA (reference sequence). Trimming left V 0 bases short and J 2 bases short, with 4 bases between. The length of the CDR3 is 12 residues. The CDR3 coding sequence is TGCAGTGCTAGAGATCAGAACTATGGCTACACCTCC. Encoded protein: CSARDQNYGYTS.

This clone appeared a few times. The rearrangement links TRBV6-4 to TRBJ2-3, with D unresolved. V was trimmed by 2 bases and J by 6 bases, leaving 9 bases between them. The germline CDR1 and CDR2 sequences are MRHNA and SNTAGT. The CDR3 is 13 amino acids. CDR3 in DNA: TGTGCCAGCAGTGACAGGGATGAGGATACGCAGTATTTT. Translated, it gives CASSDRDEDTQYF.

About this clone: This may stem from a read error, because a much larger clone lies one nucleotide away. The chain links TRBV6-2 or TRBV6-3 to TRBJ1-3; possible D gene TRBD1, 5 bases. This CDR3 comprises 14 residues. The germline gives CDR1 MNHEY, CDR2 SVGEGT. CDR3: CASSYDSSVNTIYF. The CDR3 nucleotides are TGTGCCAGCAGTTACGACAGCTCTGTAAACACCATATATTTT.

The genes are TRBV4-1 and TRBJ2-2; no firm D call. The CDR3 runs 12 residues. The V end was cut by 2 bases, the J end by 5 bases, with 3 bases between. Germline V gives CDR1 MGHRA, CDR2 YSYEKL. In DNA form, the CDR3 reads TGCGCCAGCAGCCAATTGACCGGGGAGCTGTTTTTT. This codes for CASSQLTGELFF.

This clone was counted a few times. This CDR3 reads CASSYRTSGEGEQFF. CDR3 DNA sequence: TGTGCCAGCAGCTACAGGACTAGCGGTGAAGGCGAGCAGTTCTTC. The gene calls are TRBV11-2 and TRBJ2-1; 10 bases align to TRBD2. Trimming removed 4 bases from V and 10 bases from J; junction bases left unmatched: 10. The CDR3 is 15 residues long. CDR1 SGHAT and CDR2 FQNNGV come from the germline V gene.

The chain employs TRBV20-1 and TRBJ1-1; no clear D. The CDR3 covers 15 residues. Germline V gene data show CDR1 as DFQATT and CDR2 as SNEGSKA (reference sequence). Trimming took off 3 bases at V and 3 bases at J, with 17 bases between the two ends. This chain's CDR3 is CSASLQPNWDTEAFF. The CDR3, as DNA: TGCAGTGCTAGTCTACAGCCTAACTGGGACACTGAAGCTTTCTTT.

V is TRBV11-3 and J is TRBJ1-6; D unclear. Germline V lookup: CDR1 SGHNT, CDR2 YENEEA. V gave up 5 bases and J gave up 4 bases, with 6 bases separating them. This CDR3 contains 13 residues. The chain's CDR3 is CASSPSYNSPLHF. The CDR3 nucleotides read TGTGCCAGCAGCCCGAGTTATAATTCACCCCTCCACTTT.

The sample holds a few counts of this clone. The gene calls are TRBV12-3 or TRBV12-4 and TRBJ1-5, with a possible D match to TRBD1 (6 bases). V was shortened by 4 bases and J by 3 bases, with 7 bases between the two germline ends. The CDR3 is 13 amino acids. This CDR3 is CASSSGDNQPQHF. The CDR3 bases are TGTGCCAGCAGTTCAGGGGACAATCAGCCCCAGCATTTT.

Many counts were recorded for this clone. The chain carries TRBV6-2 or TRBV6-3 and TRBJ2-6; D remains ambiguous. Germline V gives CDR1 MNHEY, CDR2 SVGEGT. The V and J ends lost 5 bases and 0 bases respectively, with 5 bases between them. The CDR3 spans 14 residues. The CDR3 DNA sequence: TGTGCCAGCAGTGACAACTCTGGGGCCAACGTCCTGACTTTC. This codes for CASSDNSGANVLTF.

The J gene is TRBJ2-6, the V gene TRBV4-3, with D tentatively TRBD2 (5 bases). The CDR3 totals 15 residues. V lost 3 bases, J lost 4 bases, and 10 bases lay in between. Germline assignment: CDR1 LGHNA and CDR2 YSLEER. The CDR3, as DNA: TGCGCCAGCAGCCAGAGGGATCTGGGGGCCAACGTCCTGACTTTC. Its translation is CASSQRDLGANVLTF.